This TCR beta chain was captured by sequencing in a study of T cell responses to AZD1222 COVID-19 vaccine. Study results and caveats: Females outnumbered males among donors, who were mostly white British; clonal diversity was possibly underestimated.

With respect to this clone: Its matching antigen is unknown.

Some clones are missing from TCRdb's copy, which holds only in-frame ones; the method was immunoSEQ multiplex PCR. The table lists 90,000 or so clones, 70% to 90% of them singletons. The germline gives CDR1 SGHTA, CDR2 FQGTGA. The CDR3 contains 12 residues. Deletions cut 1 base from V and 5 bases from J, with 3 bases between. The chain couples TRBV7-3 to TRBJ2-1; D is undetermined. The receptor was derived from an adult in good health. The sequences come from peripheral blood, collected on day 0 of AZD1222 vaccination. CDR3 in DNA: TGTGCCAGCAGCTTAATAAACAATGAGCAGTTCTTC. The encoded protein is CASSLINNEQFF.